These T cell receptor beta chains were read from a single sample in a study of cytomegalovirus exposure and HLA in healthy donors. Measured with immunoSEQ multiplex PCR; TCRdb has only the in-frame clones, and not every one. The sample includes about 180,000 clones, over 65% of them seen just once. What was sequenced was PBMCs. Receptors originate from a man aged 18 to 30 in good health and CMV-seronegative. CDR3s leave out the opening cysteine and the closing phenylalanine or tryptophan.

V,CDR3
TRBV6-6,ASAGSGAPSYEQY
TRBV27,ASSSDRGNEQF
TRBV6-6,ASTFGSQGAYEQY
TRBV25-1,ASSKTSGAYNEQF
TRBV7-9,ASSPDRDGYT
TRBV4-3,ASSQVDGGEYNEQF
TRBV5-4,ASSLVAGGSYNEQF
TRBV27,ASRGAGGNRVEQF
TRBV12-5,ASGTDRGEKNTEAF
TRBV5-5,ASSSEGVSNQPQH
TRBV7-3,ASSLEPVTEAF
TRBV7-2,ASSPAKGVNTGELF
TRBV5-1,ASSFTSGGYNEQF
TRBV27,ASSSRGGSYNSPLH
TRBV5-1,ASSGGQVTNTEAF
TRBV4-3,ASSQDRLQETQY